The source of this T cell receptor beta chain is a study of blood T cell repertoires in COVID-19 (dated by TCRdb to about 2020). Regarding the study in general: Samples covering the acute and convalescent phases of COVID-19 were provided by collaborators in the United States, Italy and Spain. The material from the prospective study consisted of cDNA or gDNA derived from T cells, B-cell-depleted T cells, or PBMCs. Subjects who had been exposed to COVID-19, were actively infected with it, or had recovered from it provided the deeply sampled blood TCRbeta repertoires that made up the dataset. The repertoires were released in a freely available public database intended as a resource for research on the immune response to SARS-CoV-2. The samples were drawn from two sources: the first 160 participants of the ongoing ImmuneRACE study, and 1,000 to 1,500 subjects contributed by 6 global collaborators. The sample metadata nearly always contained a de-identified subject ID, COVID-19 status, age in years and sex. Where HLA class I and class II types were available, the types were taken from metadata supplied by the sample provider, not from assay-based typing.

A remark on this clone: Its antigen remains unidentified. No much larger clone exists at a distance of one base, and base qualities are not known.

The immunoSEQ Assay, a bias-controlled multiplex PCR, was used to amplify TCRbeta CDR3 regions from genomic DNA. The paper's processing steps were these. Within the assay, amplification of reference gene primers was used to estimate how many nucleated cells each sample contained. Sequence reads were collapsed and filtered to measure the absolute abundance of every unique TCRbeta CDR3 rearrangement. For each sample, productive Simpson clonality was calculated as the square root of Simpson's diversity index across productive rearrangements. TCRdb obtained this table from immuneACCESS and retained in-frame rearrangements with V and J assigned. These tables miss some clones; where compared with another copy, unresolved V genes account for less than half of the shortfall, and the remainder is unexplained. V, J and clone size are those of that table, while D and trimming were read from the DNA. For this sample the table gives 45,000 to 65,000 clones, of which about 77% were detected only once. Around 45% of the sample is held by the ten biggest clonotypes.

CDR1 and CDR2 (MNHEY, SVGEGT) derive from the germline V gene. The CDR3, cysteine through phenylalanine, is 13 amino acids long. Only the CDR3 part of the read is kept: 39 bases, read in frame from the first base. For this chain, trimming is 4 bases at the V end and 10 bases at the J end, and the number of junction bases without a gene match is 9. Whole blood was collected in K2EDTA tubes by collaborating institutions according to the institutions' own protocols. Collaborator samples were shipped for TCRbeta analysis as frozen whole blood, isolated PBMCs, or DNA extracted from either sample type. Findings and caveats that apply to the study as a whole: The quantity of clinical and demographic metadata differed by source and by participant and was supplied without curation.

The chain is made from TRBV6-2 or TRBV6-3 and TRBJ1-1, with TRBD1 matching 7 junction bases. This TCR was sampled from a man between 65 and 85 years old with active or convalescent COVID-19. Sequences were obtained from peripheral blood. The DNA is as follows: TGTGCCAGCAGTTTTGGGACAGCTGGCACAGCTTTCTTT. The translation is CASSFGTAGTAFF.